This TCR beta chain was obtained from a study of T-cell reconstitution after alpha-beta-depleted transplantation in children. At least ten counts were recorded for this clonotype. Trimming cost V 1 base and J 8 bases, with 12 bases left between them. This CDR3 contains 13 residues. CDR1 DFQATT and CDR2 SNEGSKA come from the germline V gene (reference sequence). The library targeted TCRbeta and was prepared with unique molecular identifiers. One entry per CDR3 protein results from TCRdb running MiXCR on the PCR reads. The sample lists some 640,000 distinct CDR3 sequences; approximately 17% were seen once.

The source of this sequence is a human donor who donated a stem cell graft to a child with acute myeloid leukemia. The V call is TRBV20-1, the J call TRBJ1-5, with no clear D. The source was PBMCs from the stem cell graft donor, collected from the stem cell graft. The CDR3 coding sequence is TGCAGTGCTAGAGGGGCCGGAATCGAGCCCCAGCATTTT. Protein product: CSARGAGIEPQHF.